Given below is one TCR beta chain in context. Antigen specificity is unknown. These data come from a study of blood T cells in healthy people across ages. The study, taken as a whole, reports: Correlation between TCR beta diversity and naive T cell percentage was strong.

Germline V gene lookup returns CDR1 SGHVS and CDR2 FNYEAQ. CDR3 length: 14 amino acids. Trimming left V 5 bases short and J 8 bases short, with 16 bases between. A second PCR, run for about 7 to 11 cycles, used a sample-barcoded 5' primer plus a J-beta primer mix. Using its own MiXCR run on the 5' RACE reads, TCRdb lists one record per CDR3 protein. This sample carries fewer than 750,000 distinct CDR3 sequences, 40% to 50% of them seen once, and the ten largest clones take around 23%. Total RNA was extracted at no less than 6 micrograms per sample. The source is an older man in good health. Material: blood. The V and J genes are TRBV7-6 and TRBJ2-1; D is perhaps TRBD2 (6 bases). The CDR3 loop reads CASSRTGGTDEQFF. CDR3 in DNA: TGTGCCAGCAGCCGGACTGGGGGGACGGATGAGCAGTTCTTC.